The clone carrying this TCR beta chain occurred once. Its target is unknown. Samples underwent the assay at deep level. Sequencing used immunoSEQ multiplex PCR; TCRdb keeps in-frame clones, though not all of them. The data show under 550,000 clones, about 95% seen once. These data come from a study of shared clonotypes between healthy human individuals. Study observations and caveats: Even with large depth, rarefaction showed that sorted-subset sequencing was incomplete. Sample collection involved blood only; tissue repertoires are likely different.

Within Nashville, Tennessee resided all donors, each a Caucasian adult. This CDR3 is 14 amino acids long. The V segment lost 7 bases and the J segment 3 bases; nucleotides outside the gene matches: 9. CDR1 is MGHDK and CDR2 is SYGVNS in the germline V gene. The chain couples TRBV25-1 to TRBJ2-7; TRBD1 matches 7 bases. Source material: naive CD4+ T cells sorted from blood. Subset defined: CD45RA+ positively selected. This sequence originates from a woman in her thirties in good health. In nucleotides, the CDR3 is TGTGCCAGCACCCCCCTCGGGACAGTCTACGAGCAGTACTTC. Residues: CASTPLGTVYEQYF.